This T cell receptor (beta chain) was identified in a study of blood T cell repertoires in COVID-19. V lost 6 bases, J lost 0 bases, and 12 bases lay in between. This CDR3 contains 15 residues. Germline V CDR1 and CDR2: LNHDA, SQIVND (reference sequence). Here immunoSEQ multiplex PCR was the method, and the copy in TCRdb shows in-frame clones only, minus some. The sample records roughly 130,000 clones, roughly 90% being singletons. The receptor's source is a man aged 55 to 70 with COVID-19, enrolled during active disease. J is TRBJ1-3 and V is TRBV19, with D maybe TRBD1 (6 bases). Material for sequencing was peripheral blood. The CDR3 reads CASSDRPLSGNTIYF. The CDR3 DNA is TGTGCCAGTAGCGACAGGCCTCTCTCTGGAAACACCATATATTTT.